This T cell receptor (beta chain) was identified during a study of identical twins. This clonotype has ten or more counts. The antigen remains unidentified. With no exceptions, donors were healthy Caucasians. TCRdb re-analysed the 5' RACE reads in MiXCR, keeping a single row per CDR3 protein. The sample has 450,000 or so distinct CDR3 sequences, 14% seen once. Study outcomes and limitations: Beta out-of-frame sequences showed weaker excess twin sharing.

Separately, the same data were catalogued under a study of yellow fever vaccine responses in identical twins.

This TCR came from a woman younger than 30 in good health. Material for sequencing was CD4+ T cells sorted from blood.

The CDR3 spells CASSFTWGLAGGTRYEQYF. The DNA of the CDR3 is TGTGCCAGCAGTTTTACTTGGGGACTAGCGGGAGGTACTCGCTACGAGCAGTACTTC. V gene TRBV12-3 or TRBV12-4 combines with J gene TRBJ2-7, with 15 bases matching TRBD2. There are 19 residues in the CDR3. V trimming: 3 bases; J trimming: 3 bases; junction bases outside the gene matches: 12.